The clone carrying this T cell receptor beta chain was counted once. The source of the sample is a study of blood T cell repertoires in COVID-19. Background on the study: COVID-19 samples collected from the United States, Italy and Spain covered acute and convalescent phases. Sources were T cells, B-cell-depleted T cells, or PBMCs; the material itself was cDNA or gDNA.

In the source study's methods: Amplifying reference gene primers gave estimates of nucleated cell counts. Repertoires were generated with immunoSEQ multiplex PCR, while TCRdb's copy carries only in-frame clones and drops some. V and J calls plus clone size are reproduced from that table; the DNA served to infer D and trimming. Among over 90,000 clones listed, roughly nine tenths were seen once. Sequenced input: peripheral blood. This clonotype originated in a man between 50 and 59 years old in a cohort sampled during active COVID-19.

The CDR3 here is CASSEYRTGDGYGYTF. The CDR3 DNA is TGTGCCAGCAGTGAATACCGGACAGGGGATGGCTATGGCTACACCTTC. The chain recombines TRBV6-1 with TRBJ1-2, with 9 bases identical to TRBD1. The V and J ends lost 2 bases and 4 bases, in that order; junction bases with no gene match: 8. The germline CDR1 and CDR2 sequences are MNHNS and SASEGT. This CDR3 has 16 amino acids.